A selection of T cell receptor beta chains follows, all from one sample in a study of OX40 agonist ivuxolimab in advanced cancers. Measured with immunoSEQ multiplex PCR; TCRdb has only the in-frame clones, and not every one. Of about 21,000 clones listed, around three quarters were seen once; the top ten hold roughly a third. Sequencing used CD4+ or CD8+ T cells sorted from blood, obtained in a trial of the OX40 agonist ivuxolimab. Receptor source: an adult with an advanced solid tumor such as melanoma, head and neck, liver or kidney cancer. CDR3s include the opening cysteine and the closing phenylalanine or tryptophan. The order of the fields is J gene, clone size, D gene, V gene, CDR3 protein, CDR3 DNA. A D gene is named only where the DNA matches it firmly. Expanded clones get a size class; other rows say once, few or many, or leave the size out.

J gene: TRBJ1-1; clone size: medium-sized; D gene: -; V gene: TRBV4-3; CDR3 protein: CASSQGEEREAFF; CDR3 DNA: TGCGCCAGCAGCCAAGGGGAAGAGCGTGAAGCTTTCTTT
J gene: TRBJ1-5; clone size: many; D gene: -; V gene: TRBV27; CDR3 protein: CASSLGSNQPQHF; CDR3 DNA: TGTGCCAGCAGTTTAGGCAGCAATCAGCCCCAGCATTTT
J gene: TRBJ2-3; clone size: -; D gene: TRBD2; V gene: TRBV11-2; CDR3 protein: CASSFLAGEVDTQYF; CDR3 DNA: TGTGCCAGCAGCTTTTTAGCGGGAGAGGTAGATACGCAGTATTTT
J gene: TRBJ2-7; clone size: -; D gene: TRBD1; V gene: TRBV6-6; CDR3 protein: CASSPTGAYEQYF; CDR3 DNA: TGTGCCAGCAGCCCGACAGGGGCCTACGAGCAGTACTTC
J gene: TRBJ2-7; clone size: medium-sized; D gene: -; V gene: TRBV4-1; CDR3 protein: CASSQGLGVGEQYF; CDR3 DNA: TGCGCCAGCAGCCAAGGGCTTGGGGTGGGCGAGCAGTACTTC
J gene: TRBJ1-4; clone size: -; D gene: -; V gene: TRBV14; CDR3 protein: CASSPGQFTNEKLFF; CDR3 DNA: TGTGCCAGCAGCCCCGGACAATTTACTAATGAAAAACTGTTTTTT
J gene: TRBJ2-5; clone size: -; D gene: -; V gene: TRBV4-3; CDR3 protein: CASSKAGFQETQYF; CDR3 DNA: TGCGCCAGCAGCAAGGCAGGGTTCCAAGAGACCCAGTACTTC
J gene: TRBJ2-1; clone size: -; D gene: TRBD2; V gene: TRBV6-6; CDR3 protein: CASSQAAGGYNEQFF; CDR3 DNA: TGTGCCAGCAGTCAGGCAGCGGGGGGGTACAATGAGCAGTTCTTC
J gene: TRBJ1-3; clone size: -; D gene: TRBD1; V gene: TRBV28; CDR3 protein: CASSNAEAGQWKDRSGNTIYF; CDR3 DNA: TGTGCCAGCAGCAACGCCGAGGCGGGACAGTGGAAGGATAGGTCTGGAAACACCATATATTTT
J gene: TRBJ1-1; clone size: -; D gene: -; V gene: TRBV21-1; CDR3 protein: CASSTIGQANTEAFF; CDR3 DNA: TGTGCCAGCAGCACCATTGGACAGGCCAACACTGAAGCTTTCTTT
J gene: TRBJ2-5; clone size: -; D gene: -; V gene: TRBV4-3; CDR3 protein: CASSHARELGETQYF; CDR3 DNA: TGCGCCAGCAGCCACGCCAGGGAGCTGGGGGAGACCCAGTACTTC
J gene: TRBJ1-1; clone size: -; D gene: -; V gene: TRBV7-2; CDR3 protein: CASSDSLNTEAFF; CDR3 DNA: TGTGCCAGCAGTGACAGTTTGAACACTGAAGCTTTCTTT
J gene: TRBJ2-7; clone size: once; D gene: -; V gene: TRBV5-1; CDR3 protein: CASSHGYYEQYF; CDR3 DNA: TGCGCCAGCAGCCATGGATACTACGAGCAGTACTTC
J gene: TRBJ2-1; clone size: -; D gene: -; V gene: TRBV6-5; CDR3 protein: CASSLGGEQFF; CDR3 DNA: TGTGCCAGCAGTCTTGGGGGTGAGCAGTTCTTC
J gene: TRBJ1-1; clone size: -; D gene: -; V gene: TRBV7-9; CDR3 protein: CASSLGQRGLRDTEAFF; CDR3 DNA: TGTGCCAGCAGCTTAGGGCAGCGGGGGCTCCGGGACACTGAAGCTTTCTTT
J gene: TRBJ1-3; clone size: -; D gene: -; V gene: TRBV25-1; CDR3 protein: CASSDPGLGNTIYF; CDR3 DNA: TGTGCCAGCAGTGATCCAGGGCTGGGAAACACCATATATTTT
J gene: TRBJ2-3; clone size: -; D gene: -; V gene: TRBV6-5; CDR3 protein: CASSTTGEATDTQYF; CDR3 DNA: TGTGCCAGCAGTACCACAGGGGAGGCCACAGATACGCAGTATTTT
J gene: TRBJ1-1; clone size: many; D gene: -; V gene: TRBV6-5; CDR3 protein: CASSYSDSTEAFF; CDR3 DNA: TGTGCCAGCAGTTACTCGGACAGTACTGAAGCTTTCTTT
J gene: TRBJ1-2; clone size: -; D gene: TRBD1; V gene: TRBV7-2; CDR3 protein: CASSWGQGAYGYTF; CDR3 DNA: TGTGCCAGCAGCTGGGGACAGGGGGCATATGGCTACACCTTC
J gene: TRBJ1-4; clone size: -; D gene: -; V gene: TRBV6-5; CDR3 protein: CASSYSGVREKLFF; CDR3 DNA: TGTGCCAGCAGTTACTCCGGGGTCCGGGAAAAACTGTTTTTT
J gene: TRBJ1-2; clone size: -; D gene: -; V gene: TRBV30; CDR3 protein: CAWSLRLPLANYGYTF; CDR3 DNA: TGTGCCTGGAGCCTTAGGCTCCCTCTAGCTAACTATGGCTACACCTTC
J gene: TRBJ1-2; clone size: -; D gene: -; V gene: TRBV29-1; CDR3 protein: CSGGTQNYGYTF; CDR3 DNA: TGCAGCGGGGGGACACAGAACTATGGCTACACCTTC
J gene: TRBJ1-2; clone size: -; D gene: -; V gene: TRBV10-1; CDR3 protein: CASRPPGPRGYTF; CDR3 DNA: TGCGCCAGCCGCCCTCCAGGGCCTCGTGGCTACACCTTC
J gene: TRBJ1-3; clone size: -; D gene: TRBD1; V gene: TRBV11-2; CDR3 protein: CASSPRQGGNTIYF; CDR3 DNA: TGTGCCAGCAGCCCACGACAGGGAGGAAACACCATATATTTT
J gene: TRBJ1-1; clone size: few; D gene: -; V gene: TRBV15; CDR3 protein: CATSRDQYSEAFF; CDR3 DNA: TGTGCCACCAGCAGAGATCAGTATTCTGAAGCTTTCTTT
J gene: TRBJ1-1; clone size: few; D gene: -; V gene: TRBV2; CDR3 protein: CATRRVRDTEAFF; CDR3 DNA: TGTGCCACCCGGAGGGTCCGGGACACTGAAGCTTTCTTT
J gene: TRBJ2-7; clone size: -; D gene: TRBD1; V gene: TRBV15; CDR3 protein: CATRDRGSYEQYF; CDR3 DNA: TGTGCCACCAGGGACAGGGGGAGCTACGAGCAGTACTTC
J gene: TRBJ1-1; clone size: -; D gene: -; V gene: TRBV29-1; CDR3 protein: CSVVNPRGVNTEAFF; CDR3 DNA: TGCAGCGTAGTAAATCCAAGGGGTGTGAACACTGAAGCTTTCTTT
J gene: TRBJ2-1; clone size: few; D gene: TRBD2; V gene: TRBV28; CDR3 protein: CASSPLGGSSYNEQFF; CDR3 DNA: TGTGCCAGCAGTCCCCTGGGGGGGAGCTCCTACAATGAGCAGTTCTTC
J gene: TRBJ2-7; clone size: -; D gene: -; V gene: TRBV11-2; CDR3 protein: CASSLESGGSYEQYF; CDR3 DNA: TGTGCCAGCAGCTTAGAATCAGGGGGGTCCTACGAGCAGTACTTC
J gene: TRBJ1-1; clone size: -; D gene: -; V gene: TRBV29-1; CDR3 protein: CSVRGLGTEAFF; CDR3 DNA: TGCAGCGTTCGGGGGCTCGGGACTGAAGCTTTCTTT
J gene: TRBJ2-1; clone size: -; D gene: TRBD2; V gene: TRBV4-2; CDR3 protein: CASSQDLGGGDNEQFF; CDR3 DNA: TGTGCCAGCAGCCAAGATCTTGGGGGAGGGGACAATGAGCAGTTCTTC
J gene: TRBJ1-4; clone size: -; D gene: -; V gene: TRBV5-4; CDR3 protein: CASSLETEGEKLFF; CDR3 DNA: TGTGCCAGCAGCTTGGAAACGGAGGGGGAAAAACTGTTTTTT
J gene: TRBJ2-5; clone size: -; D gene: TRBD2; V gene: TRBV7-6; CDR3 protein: CASPGRGEETQYF; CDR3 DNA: TGTGCCAGCCCGGGACGGGGGGAAGAGACCCAGTACTTC
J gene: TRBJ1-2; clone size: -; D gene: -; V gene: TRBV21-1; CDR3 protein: CASKEDGYTF; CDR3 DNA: TGTGCCAGCAAAGAAGATGGCTACACCTTC
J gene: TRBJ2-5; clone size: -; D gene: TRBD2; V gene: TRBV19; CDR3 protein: CASSITAGGAGETQYF; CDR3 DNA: TGTGCCAGTAGTATTACGGCGGGGGGAGCGGGAGAGACCCAGTACTTC
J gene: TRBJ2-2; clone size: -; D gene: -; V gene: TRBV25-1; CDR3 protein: CASREKKEPSWDTGELFF; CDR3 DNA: TGTGCCAGCCGAGAAAAAAAGGAGCCGAGCTGGGACACCGGGGAGCTGTTTTTT
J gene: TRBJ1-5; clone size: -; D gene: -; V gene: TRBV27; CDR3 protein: CASSFQGWGQPQHF; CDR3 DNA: TGTGCCAGCAGTTTTCAGGGTTGGGGTCAGCCCCAGCATTTT
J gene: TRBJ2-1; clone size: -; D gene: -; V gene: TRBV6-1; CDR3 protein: CASSEFGNNEQFF; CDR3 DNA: TGTGCCAGCAGTGAATTTGGAAACAATGAGCAGTTCTTC
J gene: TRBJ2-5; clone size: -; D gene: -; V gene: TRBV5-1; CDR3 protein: CASSRMDPLGETQYF; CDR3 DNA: TGCGCCAGCAGTAGGATGGACCCCTTAGGAGAGACCCAGTACTTC
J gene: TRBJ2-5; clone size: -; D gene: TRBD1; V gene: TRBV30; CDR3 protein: CAWSVWDRQETQYF; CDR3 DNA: TGTGCCTGGAGCGTTTGGGACAGACAAGAGACCCAGTACTTC
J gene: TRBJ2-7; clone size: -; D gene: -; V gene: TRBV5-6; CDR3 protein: CASSWAQRDEQYF; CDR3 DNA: TGTGCCAGCAGCTGGGCCCAGCGGGACGAGCAGTACTTC
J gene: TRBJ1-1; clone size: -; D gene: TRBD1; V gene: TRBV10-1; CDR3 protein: CASSVGQMNTEAFF; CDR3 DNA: TGCGCCAGCAGTGTGGGACAGATGAACACTGAAGCTTTCTTT
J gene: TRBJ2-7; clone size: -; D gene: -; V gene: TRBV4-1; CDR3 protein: CASSQDNEQYF; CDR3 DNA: TGCGCCAGCAGCCAAGACAACGAGCAGTACTTC
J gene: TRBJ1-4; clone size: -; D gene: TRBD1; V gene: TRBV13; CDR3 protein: CASSLMTGEGEKLFF; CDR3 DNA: TGTGCCAGCAGCTTAATGACAGGGGAAGGTGAAAAACTGTTTTTT
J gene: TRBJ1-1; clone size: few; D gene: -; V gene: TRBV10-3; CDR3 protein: CAIGAGNTEAFF; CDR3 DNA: TGTGCCATCGGGGCGGGGAACACTGAAGCTTTCTTT
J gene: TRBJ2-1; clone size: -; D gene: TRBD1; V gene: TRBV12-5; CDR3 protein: CASGLYWGQAIISTYNEQFF; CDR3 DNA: TGTGCTAGTGGTTTGTACTGGGGACAGGCGATCATTTCAACCTACAATGAGCAGTTCTTC
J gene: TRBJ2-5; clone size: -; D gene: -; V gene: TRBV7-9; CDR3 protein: CASSPGGGGETQYF; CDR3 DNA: TGTGCCAGCAGCCCGGGCGGAGGGGGGGAGACCCAGTACTTC
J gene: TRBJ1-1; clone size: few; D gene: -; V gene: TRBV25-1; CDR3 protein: CASSEWGSMNTEAFF; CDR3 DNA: TGTGCCAGCAGTGAATGGGGGAGCATGAACACTGAAGCTTTCTTT
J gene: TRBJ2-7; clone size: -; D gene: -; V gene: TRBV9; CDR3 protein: CASSAGTTYEQYF; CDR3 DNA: TGTGCCAGCAGCGCCGGGACAACGTACGAGCAGTACTTC
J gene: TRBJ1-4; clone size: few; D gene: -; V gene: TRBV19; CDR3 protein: CASSPDSTTNEKLFF; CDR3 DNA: TGTGCCAGTAGCCCTGACAGCACAACTAATGAAAAACTGTTTTTT
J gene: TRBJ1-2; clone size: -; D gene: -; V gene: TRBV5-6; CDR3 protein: CASSLGTHGYTF; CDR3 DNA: TGTGCCAGCAGCTTGGGGACACATGGCTACACCTTC